This T cell receptor beta chain derives from a study of T cell repertoires in cytomegalovirus infection (dated by TCRdb to about 2019). Background for the entire study: Because public TCR beta signatures pointed to carriage of CMV infection together with the matching HLA type, the HLA type of each donor mattered for the analysis.

The germline V gene gives CDR1 as SQVTM and CDR2 as ANQGSEA. Deletion took 0 bases off V and 7 bases off J, with a span of 9 bases between the germline ends. The CDR3, from cysteine to phenylalanine, totals 12 residues. The only DNA kept is the CDR3, 36 bases in frame from the first base. Results and caveats for the whole study, not just this receptor: Carriers of CMV infection plus the relevant HLA type were discriminated by the cumulative frequency of public TCR beta family members in the study cohort and in an independent roughly 340-donor cohort. The ex vivo response was dominated by HLA-C-restricted CMV-specific TCR beta clonotypes, and the single most frequent clonotype in two of eight donors was supplied by these HLA-C-restricted clonotypes.

Sequencer: Illumina HiSeq 1500. In-frame beta chains were kept once TCRdb had trimmed the public reads at Q25 with fastp and called clones with MiXCR. Under each unique CDR3 protein, matching rows form one entry showing the most common genes and DNA. The sample records approximately 630,000 distinct CDR3 sequences, around 24% of which are singletons. Around 8% of the sample belongs to the ten largest clones. To note about this clonotype: Its antigen specificity is not known. Base qualities are not recorded, but no much larger clone differs from it by a single base.

The sequence was collected from a human donor in good health (CMV status not recorded). Some clones in this sample may be carry-over from other donors' samples. This chain is built from TRBV29-1 and TRBJ1-1; no D gene is confidently identified. The sample was CD8+ T cells from PBMCs. Here the CDR3 is given as CSVEDRPGEAFF. The bases read TGCAGCGTTGAAGATCGGCCGGGTGAAGCTTTCTTT.